Listed here are 12 T cell receptor beta chains from one sample, sequenced in a study of cytomegalovirus exposure and HLA in healthy donors. The study ran its PCR with 60 Vbeta and 13 Jbeta primers. TCRdb's table, derived via immunoSEQ multiplex PCR, lists solely in-frame clones and lacks some. This repertoire shows 100,000 to 150,000 clones, roughly 69% found once; its top ten account for 2.9%. Sequenced sample: PBMCs. Receptor source: a human donor in good health.

V usage is TRBV4-2 and J usage is TRBJ1-1, with 9 bases that match TRBD1. J lost 5 bases, V lost 1 base, and 5 bases had no gene match. The CDR3 runs 15 residues. The germline gives CDR1 LGHNA, CDR2 YNFKEQ. The CDR3 sequence is CASSQGDRGLTEAFF. Here the CDR3 DNA reads TGTGCCAGCAGCCAAGGAGACAGGGGGTTAACTGAAGCTTTCTTT.

This chain links TRBV7-3 with TRBJ1-1; 8 bases align to TRBD1. There are 13 residues in the CDR3. The germline CDR1 and CDR2 sequences are SGHTA and FQGTGA. V lost 4 bases and J lost 5; bases outside the gene matches: 3. CDR3 loop: CASSSQGATEAFF. The CDR3 DNA sequence: TGTGCCAGCAGCTCTCAGGGGGCTACTGAAGCTTTCTTT.

V usage is TRBV7-6 and J usage is TRBJ2-1; TRBD1 might be the D (6 bases). V lost 1 base and J 1 base, leaving 17 bases between the germline ends. Germline CDR1 and CDR2: SGHVS and FNYEAQ. CDR3 length: 18 residues. CDR3 region: CASSLGGQGPGSYNEQFF. DNA for the CDR3: TGTGCCAGCAGCTTAGGGGGGCAGGGTCCCGGGTCCTACAATGAGCAGTTCTTC.

As to this clone: Mismatch with germline at one junction end may stem from a read error. The gene calls are TRBV18 and TRBJ1-6; a possible D gene is TRBD1 (6 bases). The CDR3 covers 13 residues. The germline CDR1 and CDR2 sequences are KGHSH and LQKENI. In DNA form, the CDR3 reads TGTGCCAGCTCACCAACTGACAGGTCACCTCTCCACTTT. It encodes CASSPTDRSPLHF.

By share of the sample, this clone is medium-sized. The chain couples TRBV5-4 to TRBJ2-6; 8 bases are a match to TRBD2. The ends lost 4 bases at V and 4 bases at J; junction bases unmatched: 13. Germline loops: CDR1 SGHNT, CDR2 YYREEE (reference sequence). This CDR3 is 18 amino acids long. The CDR3 nucleotides are TGTGCCAGCAGCCCCGGGGGGGCAGGGGCCTTAGGGGCCAACGTCCTGACTTTC. As protein: CASSPGGAGALGANVLTF.

In its sample, this clone was seen a few times. The J gene is TRBJ1-3, the V gene TRBV5-1; tentatively, D is TRBD1 (5 bases). There are 18 residues in the CDR3. Germline V lookup: CDR1 SGHRS, CDR2 YFSETQ. Trimming shortened V by 4 bases and J by 0 bases, and 20 bases separated the two germline ends. CDR3 residues: CASSIGLLEGLSGNTIYF. The DNA of the CDR3 is TGCGCCAGCAGCATAGGACTCCTAGAGGGACTCTCTGGAAACACCATATATTTT. Drawing the rest from reference TRBV5-1 and TRBJ1-3, the complete variable domain is KAGVTQTPRYLIKTRGQQVTLSCSPISGHRSVSWYQQTPGQGLQFLFEYFSETQRNKGNFPGRFSGRQFSNSRSEMNVSTLELGDSALYLCASSIGLLEGLSGNTIYFGEGSWLTVV.

The CDR3 DNA sequence: TGTGCCAGCAGTCCGATGCTAGCGGGGAAAGAGACCCAGTACTTC. As protein: CASSPMLAGKETQYF. The gene calls are TRBV27 and TRBJ2-5, with 9 bases identical to TRBD2. Germline loops: CDR1 MNHEY, CDR2 SMNVEV (reference sequence). The CDR3 extends over 15 amino acids. J was trimmed by 3 bases and V by 5 bases; bases with no gene match: 7.

CDR3 in amino acids: CASSITGAYEQYF. CDR3 DNA: TGTGCCAGTAGCATAACAGGGGCCTACGAGCAGTACTTC. This rearrangement joins TRBV19 to TRBJ2-7, with 7 bases fitting TRBD1. Per the germline V gene, CDR1 is LNHDA and CDR2 is SQIVND (reference sequence). The trim removed 6 bases at V and 2 bases at J, leaving 4 bases unmatched. The CDR3 consists of 13 residues.

Written as DNA, the CDR3 is TGCGCCAGCAGCTTGAGCGGGACAGGGAGTGCGGGGGAAAAACTGTTTTTT. This sequence encodes CASSLSGTGSAGEKLFF. This rearrangement joins TRBV5-1 to TRBJ1-4, with TRBD1 matching 9 bases. The CDR3 totals 17 residues. V shed 1 base, J shed 8 bases, and the junction held 12 bases outside the gene matches. Germline CDR1 is SGHRS and CDR2 is YFSETQ.

V usage is TRBV28 and J usage is TRBJ1-2; the D gene is possibly TRBD1 (5 bases). The V and J ends lost 7 bases and 5 bases respectively, with 20 bases between them. The germline gives CDR1 MDHEN, CDR2 SYDVKM. This CDR3 comprises 15 residues. As DNA, the CDR3 is TGTGCCAGCACCCCAGGTGGGGGGACCCTTTATGGCTACACCTTC. Translated: CASTPGGGTLYGYTF.

This chain links TRBV7-9 with TRBJ1-6; D ambiguous. The CDR3 is 14 amino acids. Germline loops: CDR1 SEHNR, CDR2 FQNEAQ (reference sequence). Trimming took off 1 base at V and 7 bases at J, with 8 bases between the two ends. The CDR3 nucleotides read TGTGCCAGCAGCTTAGGGGCGGGAAATTCACCCCTCCACTTT. Translated, it gives CASSLGAGNSPLHF.

The chain joins TRBV28 to TRBJ2-7, with 8 bases matching TRBD2. The length of the CDR3 is 16 residues. Germline V gives CDR1 MDHEN, CDR2 SYDVKM. V lost 3 bases, J lost 6 bases, and 13 bases stayed unmatched. The CDR3 region has the DNA TGTGCCAGCAGTTTGACTTTGAGCGGGAGTACAGGCGAGCAGTACTTC. Its translation is CASSLTLSGSTGEQYF.